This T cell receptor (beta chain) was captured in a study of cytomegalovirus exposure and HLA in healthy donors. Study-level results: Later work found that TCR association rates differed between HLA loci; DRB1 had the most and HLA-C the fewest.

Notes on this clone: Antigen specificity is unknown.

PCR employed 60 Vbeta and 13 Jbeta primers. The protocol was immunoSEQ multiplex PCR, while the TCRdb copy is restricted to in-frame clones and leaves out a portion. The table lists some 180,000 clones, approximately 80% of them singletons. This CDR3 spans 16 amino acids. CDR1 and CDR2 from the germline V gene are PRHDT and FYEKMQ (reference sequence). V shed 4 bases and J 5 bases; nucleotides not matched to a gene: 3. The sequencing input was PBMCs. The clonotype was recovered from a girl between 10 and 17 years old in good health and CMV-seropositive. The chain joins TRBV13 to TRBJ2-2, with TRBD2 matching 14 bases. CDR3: CASSWGLAGETGELFF. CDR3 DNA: TGTGCCAGCAGCTGGGGACTAGCGGGAGAGACCGGGGAGCTGTTTTTT.